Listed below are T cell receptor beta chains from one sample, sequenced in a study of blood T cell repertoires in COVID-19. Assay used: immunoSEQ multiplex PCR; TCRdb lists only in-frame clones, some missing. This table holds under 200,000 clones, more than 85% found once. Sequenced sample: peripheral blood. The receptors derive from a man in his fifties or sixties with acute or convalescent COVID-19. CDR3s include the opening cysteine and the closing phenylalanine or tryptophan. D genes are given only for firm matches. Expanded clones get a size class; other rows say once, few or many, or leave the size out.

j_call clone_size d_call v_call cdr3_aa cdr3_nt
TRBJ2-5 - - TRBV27 CASSQTGHNQETQYF TGTGCCAGCAGTCAAACGGGACATAACCAAGAGACCCAGTACTTC
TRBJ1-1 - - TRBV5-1 CASMEGMNTEAFF TGCGCCAGCATGGAGGGCATGAACACTGAAGCTTTCTTT
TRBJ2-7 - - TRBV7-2 CASSWAGREQYF TGTGCCAGCAGCTGGGCAGGGCGCGAGCAGTACTTC
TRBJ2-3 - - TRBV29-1 CSVASDTQYF TGCAGCGTTGCTTCGGATACGCAGTATTTT
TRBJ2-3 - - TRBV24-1 CATSDPEAGRDTQYF TGTGCCACCAGTGATCCGGAGGCGGGGAGGGATACGCAGTATTTT
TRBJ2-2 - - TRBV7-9 CASSHRGGGAATGELFF TGTGCCAGCAGCCACCGGGGAGGGGGGGCAGCGACCGGGGAGCTGTTTTTT
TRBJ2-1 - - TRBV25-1 CASSQTGTSYNEQFF TGTGCCAGCAGCCAGACAGGAACCTCCTACAATGAGCAGTTCTTC
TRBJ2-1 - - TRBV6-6 CASSYWGRSDNEQFF TGTGCCAGCAGTTACTGGGGGAGGTCGGACAATGAGCAGTTCTTC
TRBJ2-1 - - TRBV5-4 CASKRARAGTYNEQFF TGTGCCAGCAAAAGGGCGAGGGCCGGCACATACAATGAGCAGTTCTTC
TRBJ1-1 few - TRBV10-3 CAISDWRNTEAFF TGTGCCATCAGTGACTGGAGGAACACTGAAGCTTTCTTT
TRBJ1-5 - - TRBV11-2 CASSLGRGSNQPQHF TGTGCCAGCAGCTTAGGCAGGGGAAGCAATCAGCCCCAGCATTTT
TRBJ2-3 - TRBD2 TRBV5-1 CASSLEGLAGGENTQYF TGCGCCAGCAGCTTGGAGGGACTAGCGGGAGGAGAAAATACGCAGTATTTT
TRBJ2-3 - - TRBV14 CASSPQALGTDTQYF TGTGCCAGCAGCCCTCAGGCTTTGGGCACAGATACGCAGTATTTT
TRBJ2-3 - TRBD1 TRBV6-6 CASTQGQKITDTQYF TGTGCCAGCACCCAGGGACAGAAGATCACAGATACGCAGTATTTT
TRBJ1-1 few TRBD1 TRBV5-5 CASSSDRGTEAFF TGTGCCAGCAGCTCGGACAGGGGCACTGAAGCTTTCTTT
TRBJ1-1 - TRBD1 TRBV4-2 CASSPGGTENTEAFF TGTGCCAGCAGCCCGGGCGGGACAGAGAACACTGAAGCTTTCTTT
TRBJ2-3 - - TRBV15 CATSRGIMATDSTDTQYF TGTGCCACCAGCAGAGGAATCATGGCGACAGACAGCACAGATACGCAGTATTTT
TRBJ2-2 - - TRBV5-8 CASSLALTGELFF TGTGCCAGCAGCTTGGCCCTCACCGGGGAGCTGTTTTTT
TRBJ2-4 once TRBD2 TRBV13 CASSLGTGEGNIQYF TGTGCCAGCAGCTTAGGTACGGGGGAGGGAAACATTCAGTACTTC
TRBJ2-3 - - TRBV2 CASSPRLDTDTQYF TGTGCCAGCAGTCCGAGGTTGGACACAGATACGCAGTATTTT
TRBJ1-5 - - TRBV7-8 CASSQPRFSDSNQPQHF TGTGCCAGCAGCCAGCCGAGGTTTTCAGACAGCAATCAGCCCCAGCATTTT
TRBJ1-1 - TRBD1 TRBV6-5 CASRLTGGNTEAFF TGTGCCAGCAGATTAACAGGGGGCAACACTGAAGCTTTCTTT
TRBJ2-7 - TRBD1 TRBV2 CASTTGFEQYF TGTGCCAGTACGACAGGGTTCGAGCAGTACTTC
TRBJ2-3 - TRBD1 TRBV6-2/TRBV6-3 CASSATGGDTQYF TGTGCCAGCAGCGCGACAGGGGGCGATACGCAGTATTTT
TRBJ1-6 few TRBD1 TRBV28 CASSLGTGEAPLHF TGTGCCAGCAGTTTAGGGACAGGGGAGGCACCCCTCCACTTT
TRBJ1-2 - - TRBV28 CASSSGWSSPYGYTF TGTGCCAGCAGTTCTGGGTGGAGTTCACCCTATGGCTACACCTTC
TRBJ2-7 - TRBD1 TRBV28 CASSSLAGGEQYF TGTGCCAGCAGTTCTCTCGCAGGGGGCGAGCAGTACTTC
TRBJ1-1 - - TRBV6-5 CASSLRFNTEAFF TGTGCCAGCAGTCTCAGATTTAACACTGAAGCTTTCTTT
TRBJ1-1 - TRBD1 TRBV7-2 CASSPKQGGVTEAFF TGTGCCAGCAGCCCTAAACAGGGGGGGGTCACTGAAGCTTTCTTT
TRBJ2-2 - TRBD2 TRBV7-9 CASSSSSTSGSNTGELFF TGTGCCAGCAGCTCCTCTAGCACTAGCGGGTCGAACACCGGGGAGCTGTTTTTT
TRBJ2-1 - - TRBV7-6 CASSSGPAQKYNEQFF TGTGCCAGCAGCTCAGGGCCTGCCCAGAAGTACAATGAGCAGTTCTTC
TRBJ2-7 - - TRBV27 CASSSQGRTYEQYF TGTGCCAGCAGTTCGCAGGGGAGAACCTACGAGCAGTACTTC
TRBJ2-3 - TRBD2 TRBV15 CATSRGGGPTDTQYF TGTGCCACCAGTCGGGGCGGGGGGCCCACAGATACGCAGTATTTT
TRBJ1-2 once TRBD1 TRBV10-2 CASSEQGAFGYTF TGCGCCAGCAGTGAACAGGGGGCTTTTGGCTACACCTTC
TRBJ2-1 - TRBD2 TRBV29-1 CSVHSGGAYNEQFF TGCAGCGTCCATAGCGGGGGGGCTTACAATGAGCAGTTCTTC
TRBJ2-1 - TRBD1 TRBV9 CASSVGTGGAGYNEQFF TGTGCCAGCAGCGTAGGGACAGGGGGCGCGGGCTACAATGAGCAGTTCTTC
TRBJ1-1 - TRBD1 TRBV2 CASSERDPRGAEAFF TGTGCCAGCAGTGAGAGGGACCCCAGGGGGGCTGAAGCTTTCTTT
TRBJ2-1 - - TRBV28 CASRIPYNEQFF TGTGCCAGCAGAATTCCGTACAATGAGCAGTTCTTC
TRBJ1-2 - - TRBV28 CASSSRGQGNYGYTF TGTGCCAGCAGCTCCAGGGGCCAGGGGAACTATGGCTACACCTTC
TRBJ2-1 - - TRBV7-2 CASSSGIEQFF TGTGCCAGCAGCTCAGGGATTGAGCAGTTCTTC
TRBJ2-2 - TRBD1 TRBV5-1 CASSADRSGELFF TGCGCCAGCAGCGCGGACAGGTCCGGGGAGCTGTTTTTT
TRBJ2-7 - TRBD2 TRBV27 CASSLCRGTRGCEQYF TGTGCCAGCAGTCTCTGTAGGGGGACTAGAGGGTGCGAGCAGTACTTC